A selection of T cell receptor beta chains follows, all from one sample in a study of shared clonotypes between healthy human individuals. Sequencing was performed with immunoSEQ multiplex PCR; in TCRdb, only in-frame clones are kept and a portion is missing. This table holds around 2,000,000 clones, 90% to 95% found once. The sequencing input was naive CD8+ T cells from PBMCs. These receptor sequences come from a man aged 18 to 35 in good health. Some clones in this sample may be carry-over from other donors' samples. The CDR3 runs from the conserved cysteine through the conserved F or W. Each record gives: CDR3 length, clone size, J gene, V gene, D gene, CDR3 protein, CDR3 DNA. D genes are given only for firm matches. The size field is filled for only some rows; it gives once, few, many or a size class.

15 | once | TRBJ2-7 | TRBV9 | TRBD1 | CASSETGDSSYEQYF | TGTGCCAGCAGCGAGACAGGGGACTCCTCCTACGAGCAGTACTTC
18 | - | TRBJ1-5 | TRBV19 | - | CATTSPLTWGSGNQPQHF | TGTGCCACTACCTCGCCCCTAACTTGGGGGTCGGGCAATCAGCCCCAGCATTTT
16 | - | TRBJ2-2 | TRBV7-2 | - | CASSLPFTRNTGELFF | TGTGCCAGCAGCCTTCCCTTTACAAGGAACACCGGGGAGCTGTTTTTT
15 | - | TRBJ2-2 | TRBV6-1 | TRBD2 | CASSASGSNTGELFF | TGTGCCAGCAGTGCTAGCGGGAGTAACACCGGGGAGCTGTTTTTT
16 | - | TRBJ2-1 | TRBV7-6 | TRBD2 | CASSLYASGTYNEQFF | TGTGCCAGCAGCTTGTATGCTAGCGGGACTTACAATGAGCAGTTCTTC
13 | - | TRBJ2-2 | TRBV27 | - | CASSLTVTGELFF | TGTGCCAGCAGTTTAACCGTTACCGGGGAGCTGTTTTTT
13 | - | TRBJ1-1 | TRBV28 | TRBD1 | CASRDRGVSEAFF | TGTGCCAGCAGAGACAGGGGAGTCTCTGAAGCTTTCTTT
15 | - | TRBJ2-7 | TRBV4-1 | TRBD1 | CASSQGNRGPYEQYF | TGCGCCAGCAGCCAAGGCAACAGGGGTCCCTACGAGCAGTACTTC
14 | - | TRBJ2-7 | TRBV19 | - | CASSIGRGAYEQYF | TGTGCCAGTAGTATCGGCCGGGGAGCCTACGAGCAGTACTTC
15 | - | TRBJ1-5 | TRBV27 | - | CASSPVTGANQPQHF | TGTGCCAGCAGTCCCGTCACGGGGGCCAATCAGCCCCAGCATTTT
15 | - | TRBJ2-7 | TRBV6-1 | - | CASSITGPSVYEQYF | TGTGCCAGCAGTATTACGGGCCCCTCAGTATACGAGCAGTACTTC
14 | - | TRBJ1-2 | TRBV11-2 | - | CASSPGGGRDGYTF | TGTGCCAGCAGCCCCGGAGGGGGGCGCGATGGCTACACCTTC
16 | - | TRBJ1-4 | TRBV2 | - | CASSAPGHYNEWKLFF | TGTGCCAGCAGTGCCCCGGGACACTACAATGAATGGAAACTGTTTTTT
15 | - | TRBJ2-7 | TRBV5-1 | - | CASSLGTQAPYEQYF | TGCGCCAGCAGCTTGGGGACCCAAGCCCCCTACGAGCAGTACTTC
18 | - | TRBJ2-4 | TRBV18 | TRBD2 | CASSPESLLPSGVNIQYF | TGTGCCAGCTCACCAGAATCCCTCCTACCTAGCGGGGTAAACATTCAGTACTTC
13 | - | TRBJ1-2 | TRBV5-6 | - | CASSSGQVYGYTF | TGTGCCAGCAGCTCAGGCCAGGTTTATGGCTACACCTTC
12 | once | TRBJ1-2 | TRBV9 | TRBD1 | CASSGQGSGYTF | TGTGCCAGCAGCGGACAGGGAAGTGGCTACACCTTC
16 | - | TRBJ2-2 | TRBV9 | TRBD2 | CASSAASGSRAGELFF | TGTGCCAGCAGCGCGGCTAGCGGGAGTCGAGCGGGGGAGCTGTTTTTT
14 | - | TRBJ2-3 | TRBV6-5 | TRBD1 | CASSGQRYTDTQYF | TGTGCCAGCTCGGGACAGCGGTACACAGATACGCAGTATTTT
16 | - | TRBJ2-7 | TRBV14 | - | CASSGRRLVNFYEQYF | TGTGCCAGCAGCGGACGGAGACTAGTTAATTTCTACGAGCAGTACTTC
14 | - | TRBJ1-5 | TRBV19 | TRBD1 | CATQIRDRNQPQHF | TGTGCCACTCAAATCCGGGACAGAAATCAGCCCCAGCATTTT
16 | - | TRBJ1-4 | TRBV4-1 | TRBD1 | CASSQGPGQGNEKLFF | TGCGCCAGCAGCCAAGGGCCGGGACAGGGGAATGAAAAACTGTTTTTT
19 | - | TRBJ1-1 | TRBV14 | - | CASSSRNTDRYLMNTEAFF | TGTGCCAGCAGTTCACGCAATACCGACAGGTACCTCATGAACACTGAAGCTTTCTTT
14 | - | TRBJ2-7 | TRBV28 | - | CASSLKKLLYEQYF | TGTGCCAGCAGTTTAAAGAAACTCCTGTACGAGCAGTACTTC
17 | - | TRBJ2-7 | TRBV28 | - | CASSLPRSTGLRYEQYF | TGTGCCAGCAGTTTACCCCGAAGCACAGGGCTACGCTACGAGCAGTACTTC
12 | - | TRBJ1-2 | TRBV6-1 | - | CASISDFYGYTF | TGTGCCAGCATTTCAGATTTCTATGGCTACACCTTC
15 | - | TRBJ1-1 | TRBV4-1 | - | CASSQQARKNTEAFF | TGCGCCAGCAGCCAACAAGCCCGGAAGAACACTGAAGCTTTCTTT
13 | - | TRBJ1-6 | TRBV30 | - | CAWSGRQNSPLHF | TGTGCCTGGAGTGGTAGGCAGAATTCACCCCTCCACTTT
17 | - | TRBJ2-2 | TRBV7-3 | - | CASSSPRAGSVTGELFF | TGTGCCAGCAGCTCCCCGCGAGCAGGGAGTGTTACCGGGGAGCTGTTTTTT
13 | - | TRBJ2-7 | TRBV19 | TRBD2 | CASKRGDSYEQYF | TGTGCCAGTAAGCGGGGCGATTCCTACGAGCAGTACTTC
14 | - | TRBJ2-7 | TRBV18 | - | CASSHPFSLYEQYF | TGTGCCAGTTCACACCCGTTTTCCCTCTACGAGCAGTACTTC
13 | few | TRBJ2-7 | TRBV7-9 | - | CASSVGTPHEQYF | TGTGCCAGCAGCGTCGGGACACCTCACGAGCAGTACTTC
15 | few | TRBJ1-5 | TRBV9 | TRBD1 | CASSEGQGGNQPQHF | TGTGCCAGCAGCGAGGGACAGGGGGGCAATCAGCCCCAGCATTTT
15 | - | TRBJ2-2 | TRBV9 | - | CASSVYREGTGELFF | TGTGCCAGCAGCGTATATCGAGAGGGTACCGGGGAGCTGTTTTTT
16 | - | TRBJ2-7 | TRBV28 | - | CASSFSVAGFGHEQYF | TGTGCCAGCAGTTTTTCTGTCGCGGGGTTTGGTCACGAGCAGTACTTC